This T cell receptor beta chain was sequenced during a study of OX40 agonist ivuxolimab in advanced cancers. This CDR3 is 14 amino acids long. Germline lookup yields CDR1 SGHRS and CDR2 YFSETQ. V lost 3 bases and J lost 0, with 6 bases in between. Here immunoSEQ multiplex PCR was the method, and the copy in TCRdb shows in-frame clones only, minus some. The top ten clones hold 2.6% of a sample with tens of thousands of clones, around 90% of them seen once. The chain has TRBV5-1 and TRBJ1-4, with a tentative D call TRBD1 (5 bases). Source: CD4+ or CD8+ T cells sorted from blood, taken in a trial of the OX40 agonist ivuxolimab. The clonotype comes from an adult with an advanced solid tumor such as melanoma, head and neck, liver or kidney cancer. This CDR3 is CASSSTATNEKLFF. The CDR3 coding sequence is TGCGCCAGCAGCTCGACAGCAACTAATGAAAAACTGTTTTTT.